These 20 T cell receptor beta chains share one sample of origin, sequenced in a study of PD-1 blockade in classical Hodgkin lymphoma. This table comes from immunoSEQ multiplex PCR, and its TCRdb copy is limited to in-frame clones, with some not included. The data show about 17,000 clones, with around 72% seen just once and 3.5% to 5% held by the top ten. Brentuximab vedotin exposure varied among the patients, all of whom had relapsed after autologous stem cell transplantation. This material consisted of peripheral blood mononuclear cells (PBMCs), taken at baseline. These receptors were obtained from a human donor with classical Hodgkin lymphoma.

CDR3 coding DNA: TGTGCCAGCAGTACGAGAGGACAGGGAGCCAATAACTATGGCTACACCTTC. Translated: CASSTRGQGANNYGYTF. This chain connects TRBV28 to TRBJ1-2; 8 nucleotides match TRBD1. Germline trimming cut 5 bases from V and 1 base from J; bases unmatched to any gene: 12. CDR1 is MDHEN and CDR2 is SYDVKM in the germline V gene. CDR3 length: 17 amino acids.

This chain joins TRBV27 and TRBJ2-5; 10 positions agree with TRBD2. This CDR3 is built from 14 residues. Germline V gene sequence: CDR1 MNHEY, CDR2 SMNVEV (reference sequence). V shed 5 bases, J shed 3 bases, and the junction held 3 bases outside the gene matches. The CDR3 protein is CASSGLAAKETQYF. CDR3 nucleotide sequence: TGTGCCAGCAGTGGACTAGCGGCAAAAGAGACCCAGTACTTC.

The chain employs TRBV5-1 and TRBJ1-1; D is possibly TRBD1 (5 bases). Per the germline V gene, CDR1 is SGHRS and CDR2 is YFSETQ. The CDR3 consists of 13 residues. Deletions cut 0 bases from V and 8 bases from J, with 11 bases between. The CDR3 DNA reads TGCGCCAGCAGCTTGGTGGGGGGTTTGGAAGCTTTCTTT. Its translation is CASSLVGGLEAFF.

The chain recombines TRBV5-1 with TRBJ2-3; 10 bases are a match to TRBD2. Germline V gives CDR1 SGHRS, CDR2 YFSETQ. The junction had 6 bases not matched to a gene; V was cut back by 9 bases and J by 2 bases. This CDR3 spans 14 amino acids. The CDR3 coding sequence is TGCGCCACCACTAGCGGGGCGCACACAGATACGCAGTATTTT. Protein product: CATTSGAHTDTQYF.

The genes are TRBV6-6 and TRBJ2-7, with D possibly TRBD1 on 6 matching bases. The CDR3 spans 15 residues. Germline V CDR1 and CDR2: MNHNY, SVGAGI (reference sequence). V lost 6 bases and J 4 bases, leaving 19 bases between the germline ends. The CDR3 here is CASRFSAGESYEQYF. The CDR3 nucleotides are TGTGCCAGCAGATTCTCGGCAGGGGAGTCGTACGAGCAGTACTTC.

The genes are TRBV5-1 and TRBJ1-1, with D perhaps TRBD1 (5 bases). Germline V gene lookup returns CDR1 SGHRS and CDR2 YFSETQ. The length of the CDR3 is 14 residues. The V and J ends lost 4 bases and 6 bases respectively, with 16 bases between them. DNA for the CDR3: TGCGCCAGCAGCCCGTATGGGGGTGACGCTGAAGCTTTCTTT. Translation gives CASSPYGGDAEAFF.

The rearrangement uses TRBV5-1 and TRBJ2-3; D might be TRBD1 or TRBD2, each matching 5 bases. Trimming left V 0 bases short and J 2 bases short, with 7 bases between. Per the germline V gene, CDR1 is SGHRS and CDR2 is YFSETQ. The CDR3 sequence is 14 residues long. This chain's CDR3 is CASSLVGTTDTQYF. In DNA form, the CDR3 reads TGCGCCAGCAGCTTGGTGGGGACCACAGATACGCAGTATTTT.

The chain recombines TRBV18 with TRBJ1-1; D gene ambiguous. The CDR3 has 15 amino acids. The V and J ends lost 3 bases and 1 base respectively, with 12 bases between them. Germline-derived CDR1 and CDR2 are KGHSH and LQKENI. The CDR3 DNA is TGTGCCAGCTCACCCGATGGGATGGGGAACACTGAAGCTTTCTTT. This gives the protein CASSPDGMGNTEAFF.

The gene calls are TRBV11-2 and TRBJ1-2, with D perhaps TRBD1 (6 bases). Germline V CDR1 and CDR2: SGHAT, FQNNGV. V dropped 5 bases and J dropped 8 bases, with 21 bases sitting between them. There are 15 residues in the CDR3. The CDR3 DNA is TGTGCCAGCAGCCGCGTCCACAGGGAAGGAGACGGCTACACCTTC. Protein product: CASSRVHREGDGYTF. The entire variable domain, with the rest obtained from reference TRBV11-2 and TRBJ1-2, is as follows: EAGVAQSPRYKIIEKRQSVAFWCNPISGHATLYWYQQILGQGPKLLIQFQNNGVVDDSQLPKDRFSAERLKGVDSTLKIQPAKLEDSAVYLCASSRVHREGDGYTFGSGTRLTVV.

In DNA form, the CDR3 reads TGTGCCAGCAGTTGGCAGGGGCCCTATAATTCACCCCTCCACTTT. Its protein product is CASSWQGPYNSPLHF. The chain has TRBV28 and TRBJ1-6, with a tentative D call TRBD1 (6 bases). The CDR3 sequence is 15 residues long. Trimming pared 4 bases from V and 2 bases from J, leaving 9 bases between. CDR1 MDHEN and CDR2 SYDVKM come from the germline V gene.

The chain couples TRBV14 to TRBJ2-3, with 8 bases matching TRBD1. The CDR3 loop spans 15 amino acids. The J segment lost 0 bases and the V segment lost 3 bases, leaving 2 bases of the junction unmatched. Per the germline V gene, CDR1 is SGHDN and CDR2 is FVKESK. CDR3 sequence (DNA): TGTGCCAGCAGCCACAGGACAGGGAGCACAGATACGCAGTATTTT. The encoded protein is CASSHRTGSTDTQYF.

This clone is labeled as medium-sized. V is TRBV19 and J is TRBJ1-1; D might be TRBD1 (5 bases). Looked up from germline, CDR1 is LNHDA and CDR2 is SQIVND (reference sequence). The CDR3 is made up of 13 amino acids. V was shortened by 5 bases and J by 2 bases, with 9 bases between the two germline ends. CDR3 region: CASSPWTNTEAFF. CDR3 sequence (DNA): TGTGCCAGTAGTCCTTGGACAAACACTGAAGCTTTCTTT. The full variable domain, in which reference TRBV19 and TRBJ1-1 provide the parts outside the CDR3, is DGGITQSPKYLFRKEGQNVTLSCEQNLNHDAMYWYRQDPGQGLRLIYYSQIVNDFQKGDIAEGYSVSREKKESFPLTVTSAQKNPTAFYLCASSPWTNTEAFFGQGTRLTVV.

V gene TRBV6-1 combines with J gene TRBJ2-7, with D perhaps being TRBD1 or TRBD2 (5 bases each). The CDR3 loop spans 14 amino acids. The V and J ends lost 7 bases and 4 bases respectively, with 17 bases between them. Germline V lookup: CDR1 MNHNS, CDR2 SASEGT. The CDR3 coding sequence is TGTGCCAGCAAGAGAGGGGCAAGCAAGTACGAGCAGTACTTC. Translated, it gives CASKRGASKYEQYF.

The chain joins TRBV2 to TRBJ2-1; TRBD2 matches 9 bases. Germline lookup yields CDR1 SNHLY and CDR2 FYNNEI. This CDR3 contains 16 residues. J lost 8 bases, V lost 7 bases, and 15 bases had no gene match. The CDR3 reads CASTREGLAGGDEQFF. The CDR3 DNA is TGTGCCAGCACTAGGGAGGGCTTGGCGGGGGGGGATGAGCAGTTCTTC.

This clone is medium-sized in the sample. The rearrangement uses TRBV7-9 and TRBJ2-1; 8 nucleotides align to TRBD2. This CDR3 spans 15 amino acids. The V segment lost 1 base and the J segment 3 bases; nucleotides outside the gene matches: 2. Germline CDR1 and CDR2: SEHNR and FQNEAQ (reference sequence). CDR3 nucleotides: TGTGCCAGCAGCTTAGAGAGCGGGAGCTACAATGAGCAGTTCTTC. Translating gives CASSLESGSYNEQFF.

V and J are TRBV28 and TRBJ2-5, with 10 nucleotides matching TRBD2. CDR3 length: 15 residues. V lost 2 bases and J lost 5; bases outside the gene matches: 5. Looked up from germline, CDR1 is MDHEN and CDR2 is SYDVKM. CDR3: CASSLVGLALETQYF. CDR3 DNA sequence: TGTGCCAGCAGTTTAGTGGGACTAGCGTTGGAGACCCAGTACTTC.

The rearrangement links TRBV9 to TRBJ2-1, with 10 bases that match TRBD2. Germline V gene lookup returns CDR1 SGDLS and CDR2 YYNGEE. Trimming at V came to 7 bases and at J to 6 bases, leaving 25 bases not matched to a gene. CDR3 length equals 20 residues. The CDR3 loop is CASGGEDGTSAHAAGNEQFF. In DNA, the CDR3 is TGTGCCAGCGGGGGGGAGGACGGGACTAGCGCCCATGCCGCGGGCAATGAGCAGTTCTTC.

This chain connects TRBV11-2 to TRBJ2-1; maybe TRBD2 (7 bases). Germline V gene sequence: CDR1 SGHAT, CDR2 FQNNGV. CDR3 length equals 17 residues. V lost 1 base and J lost 3, with 16 bases in between. CDR3: CASSLAGGGVGYNEQFF. The CDR3 region has the DNA TGTGCCAGCAGCTTAGCGGGGGGCGGGGTGGGCTACAATGAGCAGTTCTTC.

The rearrangement links TRBV11-3 to TRBJ1-3; the D is unclear. The CDR3 sequence is 16 residues long. Per the germline V gene, CDR1 is SGHNT and CDR2 is YENEEA. V shed 3 bases and J shed 8 bases, with 20 bases lying between them. The CDR3 reads CASSFPRKWVRDTIYF. The CDR3 DNA follows: TGTGCCAGCAGCTTCCCCAGGAAGTGGGTTCGGGACACCATATATTTT.

The chain is built from TRBV6-5 and TRBJ2-2; 7 bases match TRBD1. V trimming: 5 bases; J trimming: 5 bases; junction bases outside the gene matches: 2. This CDR3 comprises 13 residues. The germline gives CDR1 MNHEY, CDR2 SVGAGI. The CDR3 region is CASSKTGTGELFF. The CDR3 DNA sequence: TGTGCCAGCAGTAAGACAGGGACCGGGGAGCTGTTTTTT.